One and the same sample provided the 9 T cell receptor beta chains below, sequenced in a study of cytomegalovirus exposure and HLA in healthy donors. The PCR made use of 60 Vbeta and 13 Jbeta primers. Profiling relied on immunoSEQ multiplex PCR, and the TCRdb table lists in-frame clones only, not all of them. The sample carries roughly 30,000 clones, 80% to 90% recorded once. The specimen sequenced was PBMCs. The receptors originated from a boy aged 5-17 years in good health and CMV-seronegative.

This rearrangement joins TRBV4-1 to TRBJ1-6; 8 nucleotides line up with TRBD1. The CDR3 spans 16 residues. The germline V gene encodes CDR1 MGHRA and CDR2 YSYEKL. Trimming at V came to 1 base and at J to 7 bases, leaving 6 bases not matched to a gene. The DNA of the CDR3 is TGCGCCAGCAGCCAAGTGGGGGACAGGCCCAATTCACCCCTCCACTTT. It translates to CASSQVGDRPNSPLHF.

The CDR3 reads CASSRGLLASGGHEQYF. Here the CDR3 DNA reads TGTGCCAGCAGCCGGGGGTTACTCGCTAGCGGGGGTCACGAGCAGTACTTC. The chain uses TRBV7-8 and TRBJ2-7, with 10 bases matching TRBD2. The junction had 15 bases not matched to a gene; V was cut back by 5 bases and J by 5 bases. Germline CDR1 and CDR2: SGHVS and FQNEAQ. The CDR3 has 17 residues.

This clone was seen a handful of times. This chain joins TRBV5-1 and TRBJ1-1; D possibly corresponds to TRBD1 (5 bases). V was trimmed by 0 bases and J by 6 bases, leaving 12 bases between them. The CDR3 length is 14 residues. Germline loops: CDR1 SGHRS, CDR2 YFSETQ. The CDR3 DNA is TGCGCCAGCAGCTTGGGGGCAGGGCGCCCTGAAGCTTTCTTT. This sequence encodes CASSLGAGRPEAFF.

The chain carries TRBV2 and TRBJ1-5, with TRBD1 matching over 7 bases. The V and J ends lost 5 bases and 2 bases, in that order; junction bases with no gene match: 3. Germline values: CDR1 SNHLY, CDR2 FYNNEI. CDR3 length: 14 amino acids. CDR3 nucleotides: TGTGCCAGCAGTCCCACAGGGGGCAATCAGCCCCAGCATTTT. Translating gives CASSPTGGNQPQHF. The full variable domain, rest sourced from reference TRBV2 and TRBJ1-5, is EPEVTQTPSHQVTQMGQEVILRCVPISNHLYFYWYRQILGQKVEFLVSFYNNEISEKSEIFDDQFSVERPDGSNFTLKIRSTKLEDSAMYFCASSPTGGNQPQHFGDGTRLSIL.

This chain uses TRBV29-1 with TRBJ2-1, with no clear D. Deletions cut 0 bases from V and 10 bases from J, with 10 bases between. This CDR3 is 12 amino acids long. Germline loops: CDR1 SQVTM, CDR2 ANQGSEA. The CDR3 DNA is TGCAGCGTTGAAGAAAGGATCGGGGAGCAGTTCTTC. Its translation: CSVEERIGEQFF.

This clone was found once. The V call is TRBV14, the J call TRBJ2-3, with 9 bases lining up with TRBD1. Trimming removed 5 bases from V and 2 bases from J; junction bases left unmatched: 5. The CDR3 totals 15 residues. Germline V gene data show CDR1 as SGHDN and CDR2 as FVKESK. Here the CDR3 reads CASSSRTGDTDTQYF. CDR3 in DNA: TGTGCCAGCAGCTCAAGGACAGGGGACACAGATACGCAGTATTTT.

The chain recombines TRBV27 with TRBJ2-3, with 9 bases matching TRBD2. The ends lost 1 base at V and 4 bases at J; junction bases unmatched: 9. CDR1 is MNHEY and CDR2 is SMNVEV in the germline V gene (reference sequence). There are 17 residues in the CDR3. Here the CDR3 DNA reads TGTGCCAGCAGTTTATTCTTCGCGGGGGGGCCGGCAGATACGCAGTATTTT. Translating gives CASSLFFAGGPADTQYF.

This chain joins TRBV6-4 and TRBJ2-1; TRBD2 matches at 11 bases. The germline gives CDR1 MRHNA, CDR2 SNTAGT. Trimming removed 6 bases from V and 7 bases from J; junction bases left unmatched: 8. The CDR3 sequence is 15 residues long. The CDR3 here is CASSYSGGAENEQFF. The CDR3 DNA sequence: TGTGCCAGCAGCTATAGCGGGGGGGCAGAAAATGAGCAGTTCTTC.

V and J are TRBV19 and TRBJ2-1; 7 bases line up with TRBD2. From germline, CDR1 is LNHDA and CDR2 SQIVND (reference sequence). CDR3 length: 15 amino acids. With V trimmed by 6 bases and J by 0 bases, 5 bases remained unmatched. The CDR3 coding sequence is TGTGCCAGTAGATCAGCGGGGTACTCCTACAATGAGCAGTTCTTC. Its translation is CASRSAGYSYNEQFF.